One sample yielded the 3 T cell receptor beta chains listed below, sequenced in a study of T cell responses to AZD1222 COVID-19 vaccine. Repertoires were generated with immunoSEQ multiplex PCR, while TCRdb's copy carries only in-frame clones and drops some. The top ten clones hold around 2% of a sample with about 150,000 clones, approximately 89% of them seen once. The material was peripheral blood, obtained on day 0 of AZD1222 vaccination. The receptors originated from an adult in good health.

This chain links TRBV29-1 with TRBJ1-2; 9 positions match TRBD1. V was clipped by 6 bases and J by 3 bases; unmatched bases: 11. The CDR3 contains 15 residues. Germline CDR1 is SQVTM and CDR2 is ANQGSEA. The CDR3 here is CSVALGQGRYYGYTF. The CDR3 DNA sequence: TGCAGCGTAGCACTAGGACAGGGGCGGTACTATGGCTACACCTTC.

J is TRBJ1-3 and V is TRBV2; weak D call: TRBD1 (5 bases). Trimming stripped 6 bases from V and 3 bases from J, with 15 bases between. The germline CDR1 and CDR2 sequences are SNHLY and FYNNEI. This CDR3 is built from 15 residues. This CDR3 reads CASRTDRLYGNTIYF. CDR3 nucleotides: TGTGCCAGCAGAACCGACAGACTATATGGAAACACCATATATTTT.

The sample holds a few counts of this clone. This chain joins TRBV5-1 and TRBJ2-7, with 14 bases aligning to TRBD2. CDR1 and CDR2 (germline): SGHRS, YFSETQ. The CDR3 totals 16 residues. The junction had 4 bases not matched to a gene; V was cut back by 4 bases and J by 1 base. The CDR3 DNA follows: TGCGCCAGCAGCACGGGACTAGCGGGAGTTTCCTACGAGCAGTACTTC. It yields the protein CASSTGLAGVSYEQYF.